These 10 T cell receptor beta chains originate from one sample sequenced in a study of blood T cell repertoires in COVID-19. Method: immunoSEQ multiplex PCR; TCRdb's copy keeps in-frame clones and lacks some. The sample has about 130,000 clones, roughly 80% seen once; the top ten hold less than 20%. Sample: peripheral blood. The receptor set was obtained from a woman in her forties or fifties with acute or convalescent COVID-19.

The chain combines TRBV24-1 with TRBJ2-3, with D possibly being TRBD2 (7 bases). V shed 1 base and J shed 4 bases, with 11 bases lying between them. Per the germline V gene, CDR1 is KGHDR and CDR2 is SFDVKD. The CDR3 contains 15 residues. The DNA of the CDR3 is TGTGCCACCAGTGATTTAGGAGGGGGGGCAGATACGCAGTATTTT. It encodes CATSDLGGGADTQYF.

CDR3 sequence: CASGGQGQYEQYF. Written as DNA, the CDR3 is TGTGCCAGCGGGGGACAGGGTCAATACGAGCAGTACTTC. The V gene is TRBV2, the J gene TRBJ2-7; 9 nucleotides align to TRBD1. CDR1 and CDR2 from the germline V gene are SNHLY and FYNNEI. Unmatched junction bases numbered 6, after V lost 8 bases and J lost 4 bases. This CDR3 comprises 13 residues.

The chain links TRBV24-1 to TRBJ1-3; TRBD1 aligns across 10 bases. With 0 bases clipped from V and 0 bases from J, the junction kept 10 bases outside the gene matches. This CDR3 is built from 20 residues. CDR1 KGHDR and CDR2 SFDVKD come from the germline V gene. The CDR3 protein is CATSDLLGDRGEHSGNTIYF. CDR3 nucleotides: TGTGCCACCAGTGATTTGCTTGGGGACAGGGGTGAGCACTCTGGAAACACCATATATTTT.

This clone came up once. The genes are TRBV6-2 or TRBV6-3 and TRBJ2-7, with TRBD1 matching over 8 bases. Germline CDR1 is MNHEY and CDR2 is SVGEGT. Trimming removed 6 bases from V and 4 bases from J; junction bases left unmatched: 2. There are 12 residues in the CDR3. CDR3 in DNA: TGTGCCAGCAGCGGGACAGGTTACGAGCAGTACTTC. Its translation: CASSGTGYEQYF.

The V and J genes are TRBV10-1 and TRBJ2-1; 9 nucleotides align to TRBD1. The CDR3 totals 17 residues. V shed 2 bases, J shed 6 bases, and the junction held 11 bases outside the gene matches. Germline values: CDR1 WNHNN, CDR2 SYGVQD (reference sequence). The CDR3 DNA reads TGCGCCAGCAGTGAGAGTATTCCGAGACAGGGGGGCAATGAGCAGTTCTTC. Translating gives CASSESIPRQGGNEQFF.

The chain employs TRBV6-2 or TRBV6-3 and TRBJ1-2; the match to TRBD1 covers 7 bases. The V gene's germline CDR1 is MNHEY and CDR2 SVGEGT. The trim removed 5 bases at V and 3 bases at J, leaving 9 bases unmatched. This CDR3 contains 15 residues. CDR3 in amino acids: CASSAPLTGDYGYTF. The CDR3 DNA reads TGTGCCAGCAGTGCGCCCCTAACAGGGGACTATGGCTACACCTTC.

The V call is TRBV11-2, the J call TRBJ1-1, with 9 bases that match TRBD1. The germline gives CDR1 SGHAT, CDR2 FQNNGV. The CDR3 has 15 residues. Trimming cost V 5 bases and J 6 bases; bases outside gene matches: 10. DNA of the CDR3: TGTGCCAGCAGCACTCCGGGACAGGGAATCTCTGAAGCTTTCTTT. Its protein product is CASSTPGQGISEAFF.

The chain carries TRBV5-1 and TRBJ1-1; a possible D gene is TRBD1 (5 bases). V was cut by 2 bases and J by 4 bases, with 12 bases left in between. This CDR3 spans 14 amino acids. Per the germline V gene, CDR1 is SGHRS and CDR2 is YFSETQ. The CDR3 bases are TGCGCCAGCAGCTTAATGACAGAGAGCACTGAAGCTTTCTTT. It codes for CASSLMTESTEAFF.

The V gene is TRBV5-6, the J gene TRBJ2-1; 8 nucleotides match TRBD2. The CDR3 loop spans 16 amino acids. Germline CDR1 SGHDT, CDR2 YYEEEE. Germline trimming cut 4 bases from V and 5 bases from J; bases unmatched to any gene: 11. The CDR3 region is CASSILARGGHNEQFF. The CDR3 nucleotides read TGTGCCAGCAGCATACTGGCTCGGGGGGGCCACAATGAGCAGTTCTTC. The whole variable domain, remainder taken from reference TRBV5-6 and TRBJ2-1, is DAGVTQSPTHLIKTRGQQVTLRCSPKSGHDTVSWYQQALGQGPQFIFQYYEEEERQRGNFPDRFSGHQFPNYSSELNVNALLLGDSALYLCASSILARGGHNEQFFGPGTRLTVL.

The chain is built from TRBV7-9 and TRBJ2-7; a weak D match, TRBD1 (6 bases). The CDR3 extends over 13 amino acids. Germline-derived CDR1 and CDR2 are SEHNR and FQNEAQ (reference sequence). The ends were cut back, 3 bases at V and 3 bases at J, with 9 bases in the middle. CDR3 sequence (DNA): TGTGCCAGCAGCTTCGCACAGGGCTACGAGCAGTACTTC. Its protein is CASSFAQGYEQYF.